Listed below are T cell receptor beta chains from one sample, sequenced in a study of CD8 T cells in Susac syndrome. TCRdb reprocessed the immunoSEQ multiplex PCR reads with MiXCR, giving one entry per CDR3 protein. The profile covers under 150,000 distinct CDR3 sequences, with around 95% appearing a single time and less than 0.085% taken by the ten largest. The specimen was CD4+ T cells from PBMCs. These receptors originate from a human donor with Susac syndrome. Both conserved end residues are part of each CDR3. A D gene is named only where the DNA matches it firmly. Size values are once, few and many counts, or a class for expanded clones, and some rows have none.

CDR3 protein	CDR3 DNA	V gene	J gene	D gene	clone size	CDR3 length
CASRSGTNYGYTF	TGTGCCAGCAGATCAGGGACCAACTATGGCTACACCTTC	TRBV6-5	TRBJ1-2	-	-	13
CASSEFEGRGTGELFF	TGTGCCAGCAGTGAATTTGAGGGCCGGGGCACCGGGGAGCTGTTTTTT	TRBV25-1	TRBJ2-2	-	-	16
CASSQLGRRLTDTQYF	TGTGCCAGCAGCCAGCTAGGACGACGGCTCACAGATACGCAGTATTTT	TRBV11-2	TRBJ2-3	-	-	16
CASSDPGRSVSYEQYF	TGTGCCAGCAGTGATCCGGGACGGTCGGTATCCTACGAGCAGTACTTC	TRBV25-1	TRBJ2-7	-	-	16
CSARGLAGGTDTQYF	TGCAGTGCTAGAGGGTTAGCGGGGGGCACAGATACGCAGTATTTT	TRBV20-1	TRBJ2-3	TRBD2	-	15
CSVVDRHPGELFF	TGCAGCGTTGTTGACAGACACCCCGGGGAGCTGTTTTTT	TRBV29-1	TRBJ2-2	-	-	13
CSGGPGGGTGELFF	TGCAGCGGGGGCCCGGGCGGGGGTACCGGGGAGCTGTTTTTT	TRBV29-1	TRBJ2-2	TRBD2	-	14
CATSRDQGVGTQNQPQHF	TGTGCCACCAGCAGAGATCAGGGAGTCGGGACACAAAATCAGCCCCAGCATTTT	TRBV15	TRBJ1-5	-	-	18
CASSRGLADTYEQYF	TGTGCCAGCAGCCGCGGGCTAGCGGATACCTACGAGCAGTACTTC	TRBV4-2	TRBJ2-7	TRBD2	-	15
CSARFLGGQGTNEQFF	TGCAGTGCTAGATTCCTTGGGGGACAGGGGACCAATGAGCAGTTCTTC	TRBV20-1	TRBJ2-1	TRBD1	-	16
CATSRVGTESGYTF	TGTGCCACCAGCAGAGTGGGCACAGAGAGTGGCTACACCTTC	TRBV15	TRBJ1-2	-	-	14
CASSPFSGSSYNEQFF	TGTGCCAGCAGCCCCTTTAGCGGGAGCTCCTACAATGAGCAGTTCTTC	TRBV14	TRBJ2-1	TRBD2	-	16
CATGRGTNTEAFF	TGTGCCACGGGAAGGGGGACCAACACTGAAGCTTTCTTT	TRBV11-1	TRBJ1-1	-	-	13
CASSQVSPTEAFF	TGTGCCAGCAGCCAAGTTTCCCCCACTGAAGCTTTCTTT	TRBV3-1	TRBJ1-1	-	-	13
CASSRQSFQETQYF	TGTGCCAGCAGCCGCCAATCATTCCAAGAGACCCAGTACTTC	TRBV5-6	TRBJ2-5	-	-	14
CSVGRQGGIQYF	TGCAGCGTTGGAAGACAGGGAGGCATTCAGTACTTC	TRBV29-1	TRBJ2-4	-	-	12
CSVLADGYTF	TGCAGCGTTTTGGCAGATGGCTACACCTTC	TRBV29-1	TRBJ1-2	-	-	10
CASTGVSNTEAFF	TGTGCCAGCACGGGGGTTTCGAACACTGAAGCTTTCTTT	TRBV6-5	TRBJ1-1	-	-	13
CSAIQGVNQPQHF	TGCAGTGCTATCCAGGGGGTGAATCAGCCCCAGCATTTT	TRBV20-1	TRBJ1-5	TRBD1	-	13
CASSPSVGTNTEAFF	TGTGCCAGCAGTCCAAGCGTGGGCACGAACACTGAAGCTTTCTTT	TRBV3-1	TRBJ1-1	-	-	15
CASSEGGHTEAFF	TGCGCCAGCAGCGAGGGGGGTCACACTGAAGCTTTCTTT	TRBV5-1	TRBJ1-1	-	-	13
CASSLTGGPRGGELFF	TGTGCCAGCAGTTTAACAGGGGGCCCCCGTGGCGGGGAGCTGTTTTTT	TRBV28	TRBJ2-2	TRBD1	-	16
CASGTGVTEAFF	TGTGCCAGCGGAACAGGGGTAACTGAAGCTTTCTTT	TRBV2	TRBJ1-1	TRBD1	-	12
CATSSTGVLF	TGTGCCACCAGCAGTACAGGGGTGCTCTTC	TRBV15	TRBJ2-1	TRBD1	once	10
CSARVGTHEQYF	TGCAGTGCTAGAGTCGGGACCCACGAGCAGTACTTC	TRBV20-1	TRBJ2-7	-	-	12
CATSTSASTNEKLFF	TGTGCCACCAGCACCTCGGCGTCTACTAATGAAAAACTGTTTTTT	TRBV15	TRBJ1-4	-	-	15
CASSLGTRRPEEQFF	TGTGCCAGCTCACTCGGGACTAGGCGACCGGAGGAGCAGTTCTTC	TRBV18	TRBJ2-1	TRBD2	-	15
CASSFGQINEKLFF	TGCGCCAGCAGCTTCGGGCAGATTAATGAAAAACTGTTTTTT	TRBV5-1	TRBJ1-4	-	-	14
CASSPTGYGNQPQHF	TGTGCCAGCAGTCCGACGGGGTATGGCAATCAGCCCCAGCATTTT	TRBV12-3/TRBV12-4	TRBJ1-5	-	-	15
CASSPDLGTGSWGTQYF	TGTGCCAGCAGTCCCGACTTAGGGACAGGGAGCTGGGGTACGCAGTATTTT	TRBV25-1	TRBJ2-3	TRBD1	-	17
CASSPRSGMYQETQYF	TGTGCCAGCAGTCCCCGCAGCGGGATGTACCAAGAGACCCAGTACTTC	TRBV28	TRBJ2-5	TRBD2	-	16
CASSQAYGTRRSHEQYF	TGCGCCAGCAGTCAAGCCTACGGGACCCGAAGGAGTCACGAGCAGTACTTC	TRBV23-1	TRBJ2-7	-	-	17
CSARDPGQGASEQYF	TGCAGTGCTAGAGATCCGGGACAGGGGGCGAGCGAGCAGTACTTC	TRBV20-1	TRBJ2-7	TRBD1	-	15
CASSRRGTSNQPQHF	TGTGCCAGCAGTCGAAGGGGGACCTCCAATCAGCCCCAGCATTTT	TRBV2	TRBJ1-5	-	-	15